Presented here are 32 T cell receptor beta chains from one specimen sequenced in a study of CD8+ T cells in alopecia areata. Treatment reported: oral pan-JAK inhibitor, 5-10 mg twice daily. Extraction of RNA preceded its reverse transcription into cDNA, which served as the sequencing template. Data came from immunoSEQ multiplex PCR; TCRdb stores just in-frame clones and leaves some out. The repertoire has some 150,000 clones, 70% to 90% of them found once; the top ten carry around 14%. The sequencing used CD8+ T cells sorted from blood, collected at week 4, from a patient treated with tofacitinib. The receptors originated from a human donor with alopecia areata.

This clone was recorded once. J is TRBJ1-1 and V is TRBV29-1; no reliable D call. The CDR3 contains 14 residues. V was shortened by 1 base and J by 1 base, with 10 bases between the two germline ends. Germline V gene data show CDR1 as SQVTM and CDR2 as ANQGSEA. The CDR3 DNA follows: TGCAGCGTTGAAGGGACTTCTTGGAACACTGAAGCTTTCTTT. This gives the protein CSVEGTSWNTEAFF.

The CDR3 DNA follows: TGTGCCAGCAGTCTCGGCGGGGGCCAAGAGACCCAGTACTTC. As protein: CASSLGGGQETQYF. The chain couples TRBV27 to TRBJ2-5; 7 bases align to TRBD2. Looked up from germline, CDR1 is MNHEY and CDR2 is SMNVEV (reference sequence). V trimming: 5 bases; J trimming: 1 base; junction bases outside the gene matches: 4. CDR3 size: 14 residues.

The chain combines TRBV18 with TRBJ2-7, with 8 bases lining up with TRBD1. CDR1 KGHSH and CDR2 LQKENI come from the germline V gene. Trimming removed 4 bases from V and 7 bases from J; junction bases left unmatched: 9. This CDR3 region has 14 residues. CDR3 bases: TGTGCCAGCTCACGAGGACAGGGAACGGGGGAGCAGTACTTC. Amino acid sequence: CASSRGQGTGEQYF.

The chain uses TRBV4-1 and TRBJ2-6, with TRBD1 identical over 8 bases. The CDR3 covers 18 residues. CDR1 and CDR2 (germline): MGHRA, YSYEKL. The V and J ends lost 5 bases and 0 bases, in that order; junction bases with no gene match: 9. The CDR3 sequence is CASSRGPTGDSGANVLTF. For the CDR3, the DNA is TGCGCCAGCAGCAGAGGCCCGACAGGGGACTCTGGGGCCAACGTCCTGACTTTC.

The genes are TRBV5-6 and TRBJ2-7; TRBD1 agrees at 8 bases. J lost 1 base, V lost 4 bases, and 4 bases had no gene match. From germline, CDR1 is SGHDT and CDR2 YYEEEE. The CDR3 contains 14 residues. The CDR3 region has the DNA TGTGCCAGCAGCGTGGACAGGGAGTCCTACGAGCAGTACTTC. This gives the protein CASSVDRESYEQYF.

The chain combines TRBV29-1 with TRBJ2-7; D assignment may be TRBD1 or TRBD2 (5 bases each). V lost 3 bases and J 6 bases, leaving 12 bases between the germline ends. This CDR3 has 12 residues. CDR1 and CDR2 from the germline V gene are SQVTM and ANQGSEA. Written as DNA, the CDR3 is TGCAGCGTTGAGGGGGACGGCGGCGAGCAGTACTTC. This translates into CSVEGDGGEQYF.

This rearrangement joins TRBV9 to TRBJ2-7; D is perhaps TRBD2 (5 bases). This CDR3 spans 13 amino acids. The germline V gene has CDR1 SGDLS and CDR2 YYNGEE. The V end was cut by 3 bases, the J end by 6 bases, with 13 bases between. CDR3 nucleotides: TGTGCCAGCAGCGCGGGATTCGGAGGCGAGCAGTACTTC. It encodes CASSAGFGGEQYF.

The rearrangement links TRBV5-4 to TRBJ1-2, with no clear D. The CDR3 length is 14 residues. Germline loops: CDR1 SGHNT, CDR2 YYREEE (reference sequence). Trimming left V 2 bases short and J 7 bases short, with 15 bases between. For the CDR3, the DNA is TGTGCCAGCAGCTTCGGGCAACGTCCTATTGGCTACACCTTC. The encoded protein is CASSFGQRPIGYTF.

This chain uses TRBV27 with TRBJ2-2; D tentatively reads TRBD1 or TRBD2 (5 bases each). Germline CDR1 and CDR2: MNHEY and SMNVEV (reference sequence). V was pared by 3 bases and J by 6 bases, with 17 bases between. CDR3 length equals 16 residues. The CDR3 protein is CASSFGVGMGAGELFF. The CDR3 coding sequence is TGTGCCAGCAGTTTCGGTGTGGGGATGGGGGCCGGGGAGCTGTTTTTT.

V usage is TRBV29-1 and J usage is TRBJ2-3; the D is unclear. Germline V gene lookup returns CDR1 SQVTM and CDR2 ANQGSEA. Trimming removed 5 bases from V and 2 bases from J, with 14 bases in between. The CDR3 is made up of 14 amino acids. In nucleotides, the CDR3 is TGCAGCGTTAGCCTCATTGGGATCACAGATACGCAGTATTTT. Its protein is CSVSLIGITDTQYF.

The J gene is TRBJ2-3, the V gene TRBV29-1, with TRBD1 matching 8 bases. CDR1 is SQVTM and CDR2 is ANQGSEA in the germline V gene. Trimming cost V 4 bases and J 7 bases; bases outside gene matches: 10. CDR3 length: 14 residues. In DNA, the CDR3 is TGCAGCGTTGTTTACCAGGGGGCTGGAAATACGCAGTATTTT. This codes for CSVVYQGAGNTQYF.

This chain uses TRBV11-2 with TRBJ2-1; the D gene is possibly TRBD1 (6 bases). CDR3 size: 14 residues. Germline lookup yields CDR1 SGHAT and CDR2 FQNNGV. The V end was cut by 5 bases, the J end by 8 bases, with 16 bases between. The CDR3, as DNA: TGTGCCAGCAGCGACTTTGGGGGCGCGGATGAGCAGTTCTTC. This gives the protein CASSDFGGADEQFF.

V and J are TRBV14 and TRBJ2-7; tentative D call: TRBD1 (6 bases). Germline assignment: CDR1 SGHDN and CDR2 FVKESK. CDR3 length equals 13 residues. V lost 9 bases and J lost 0, with 12 bases in between. The CDR3 loop reads CARRQEISYEQYF. DNA of the CDR3: TGTGCCAGAAGACAGGAAATCTCCTACGAGCAGTACTTC.

The rearrangement uses TRBV4-1 and TRBJ2-5; unclear D gene. The CDR3 spans 16 residues. Between the trimmed V and J ends, which lost 0 bases and 5 bases, there was a span of 16 bases. Germline V gene sequence: CDR1 MGHRA, CDR2 YSYEKL. This CDR3 reads CASSQDSSGDGETQYF. Here the CDR3 DNA reads TGCGCCAGCAGCCAAGATTCTAGTGGAGACGGGGAGACCCAGTACTTC.

V usage is TRBV7-6 and J usage is TRBJ2-1, with 11 bases lining up with TRBD2. J gave up 0 bases and V 1 base, and 2 bases lay outside the gene matches. The CDR3 length is 17 residues. CDR1 and CDR2 (germline): SGHVS, FNYEAQ. In DNA, the CDR3 is TGTGCCAGCAGCTTAGGGACTAGCGGGCTCTCCTACAATGAGCAGTTCTTC. Its translation: CASSLGTSGLSYNEQFF.

As regards this clone: With a much larger clone just one base away, this may be a read error. The chain is built from TRBV6-5 and TRBJ2-3; D gene unclear. Germline V gene sequence: CDR1 MNHEY, CDR2 SVGAGI. The CDR3 has 11 residues. V lost 5 bases and J lost 4, with 4 bases in between. The CDR3 DNA reads as TGTGCCAGCAGTGGGTCAGATACGCAGTATTTT. Translated, it gives CASSGSDTQYF.

The chain carries TRBV27 and TRBJ2-7; D could derive from TRBD1 or TRBD2 (5 bases each). The germline V gene has CDR1 MNHEY and CDR2 SMNVEV (reference sequence). Deletions cut 4 bases from V and 7 bases from J, with 17 bases between. The CDR3 is made up of 14 amino acids. The CDR3 is CASSYGGEGGEQYF. The CDR3 DNA follows: TGTGCCAGCAGTTATGGGGGAGAGGGCGGAGAGCAGTACTTC.

The V call is TRBV5-1, the J call TRBJ2-1; 9 nucleotides match TRBD2. The V and J ends lost 2 bases and 8 bases, in that order; junction bases with no gene match: 5. The germline V gene encodes CDR1 SGHRS and CDR2 YFSETQ. The CDR3 is 14 residues long. CDR3 in DNA: TGCGCCAGCAGCTTCCCGACTAGCGGCGATGAGCAGTTCTTC. Protein: CASSFPTSGDEQFF.

The J gene is TRBJ1-5, the V gene TRBV7-9, with 9 bases matching TRBD1. CDR1 and CDR2 from the germline V gene are SEHNR and FQNEAQ (reference sequence). CDR3 length equals 15 residues. Germline trimming cut 5 bases from V and 7 bases from J; bases unmatched to any gene: 9. In DNA form, the CDR3 reads TGTGCCAGCAGCGGGGACAGGGAGAATGGGCAGCCCCAGCATTTT. This codes for CASSGDRENGQPQHF.

The J gene is TRBJ2-1, the V gene TRBV9; D possibly corresponds to TRBD1 (5 bases). V lost 3 bases and J lost 7, with 14 bases in between. In germline, CDR1 is SGDLS, CDR2 YYNGEE. This CDR3 region has 14 residues. The CDR3 region has the DNA TGTGCCAGCAGCGCAGGGTCTGCGGTGAATGAGCAGTTCTTC. This encodes CASSAGSAVNEQFF.

The rearrangement links TRBV4-1 to TRBJ2-1, with D perhaps TRBD2 (6 bases). The CDR3 covers 16 residues. The germline CDR1 and CDR2 sequences are MGHRA and YSYEKL. Trimming shortened V by 0 bases and J by 10 bases, and 19 bases separated the two germline ends. The CDR3 bases are TGCGCCAGCAGCCAAGATCTAGGAGGGCATTCGCGGGAGCAGTTCTTC. Amino acids: CASSQDLGGHSREQFF.

CDR3 amino acids: CASSQTGLAYEQYF. Here the CDR3 DNA reads TGCGCCAGCAGCCAAACTGGACTAGCGTACGAGCAGTACTTC. The chain joins TRBV4-1 to TRBJ2-7, with 9 bases identical to TRBD2. Germline-derived CDR1 and CDR2 are MGHRA and YSYEKL. Trimming took 2 bases from V and 4 from J; bases not matched to a gene: 3. The length of the CDR3 is 14 residues.

In this sample, this clone turned up once. The chain combines TRBV7-9 with TRBJ2-7; possibly TRBD2 for D (6 bases). The CDR3 runs 14 residues. The V gene lost 0 bases and the J gene lost 3 bases, with 9 bases spanning the gap. The V gene's germline CDR1 is SEHNR and CDR2 FQNEAQ (reference sequence). DNA of the CDR3: TGTGCCAGCAGCTTAGCGGGACTTAGCTACGAGCAGTACTTC. Protein product: CASSLAGLSYEQYF.

The rearrangement uses TRBV15 and TRBJ2-7; TRBD1 or TRBD2 may be the D gene (5 bases each). This CDR3 is built from 17 residues. Germline loops: CDR1 LNHNV, CDR2 YYDKDF (reference sequence). V was cut by 2 bases and J by 2 bases, with 19 bases left in between. The DNA of the CDR3 is TGTGCCACCAGCAGAAGCAGGTATGGGACGGCCCCCTACGAGCAGTACTTC. This codes for CATSRSRYGTAPYEQYF.

The gene calls are TRBV2 and TRBJ1-1, with D possibly being TRBD1 (6 bases). The germline gives CDR1 SNHLY, CDR2 FYNNEI. The CDR3 is 14 residues long. V shed 8 bases and J shed 4 bases, with 17 bases lying between them. CDR3 region: CASPGGGQGTEAFF. The DNA of the CDR3 is TGTGCCAGCCCCGGGGGGGGGCAGGGCACTGAAGCTTTCTTT.

This chain's CDR3 is CASSLSGARNTEAFF. CDR3 nucleotides: TGTGCCAGCAGCTTGTCTGGGGCGCGCAACACTGAAGCTTTCTTT. The chain recombines TRBV5-8 with TRBJ1-1; tentatively, D is TRBD1 (5 bases). V lost 1 base and J lost 2, with 12 bases in between. This CDR3 spans 15 amino acids. Looked up from germline, CDR1 is SGHTS and CDR2 is YDEGEE.

V and J are TRBV27 and TRBJ1-5; no definite D call. The CDR3 sequence is 14 residues long. Per germline, CDR1 MNHEY and CDR2 SMNVEV (reference sequence). Trimming pared 2 bases from V and 3 bases from J, leaving 8 bases between. The CDR3 DNA follows: TGTGCCAGCAGTTTAGCGGGGTTCAATCAGCCCCAGCATTTT. This gives the protein CASSLAGFNQPQHF.

This rearrangement joins TRBV29-1 to TRBJ2-7; TRBD1 is a possible D gene (6 bases). The V and J ends lost 0 bases and 2 bases respectively, with 11 bases between them. The CDR3 spans 14 residues. Germline assignment: CDR1 SQVTM and CDR2 ANQGSEA. The CDR3 spells CSVEDEQGTYEQYF. The CDR3 coding sequence is TGCAGCGTTGAAGATGAACAGGGTACCTACGAGCAGTACTTC.

In this sample, this clone turned up a few times. This chain connects TRBV29-1 to TRBJ2-7, with 7 positions matching TRBD1. Germline CDR1 reads SQVTM; CDR2 reads ANQGSEA. The J segment lost 2 bases and the V segment lost 4 bases, leaving 5 bases of the junction unmatched. The CDR3 is made up of 13 amino acids. CDR3 in DNA: TGCAGCGTTGTGGGGGACAGTCCCTACGAGCAGTACTTC. Protein: CSVVGDSPYEQYF.

V and J are TRBV9 and TRBJ2-1, with D perhaps TRBD1 (7 bases). Between the trimmed V and J ends, which lost 1 base and 4 bases, there was a span of 15 bases. This CDR3 contains 16 residues. Germline values: CDR1 SGDLS, CDR2 YYNGEE. CDR3 nucleotides: TGTGCCAGCAGCGTACAGGAGGGGGCACGGTACAATGAGCAGTTCTTC. Translating gives CASSVQEGARYNEQFF. Full variable domain (rest looked up from reference TRBV9 and TRBJ2-1): DSGVTQTPKHLITATGQRVTLRCSPRSGDLSVYWYQQSLDQGLQFLIQYYNGEERAKGNILERFSAQQFPDLHSELNLSSLELGDSALYFCASSVQEGARYNEQFFGPGTRLTVL.

In regard to this clone: The sample carries other DNA sequences with the same CDR3. The chain combines TRBV29-1 with TRBJ2-7, with D possibly TRBD2 on 6 matching bases. The germline V and J ends were trimmed by 2 bases and 6 bases, with 8 bases remaining between them. This CDR3 comprises 11 residues. Germline CDR1 SQVTM, CDR2 ANQGSEA. The CDR3 region has the DNA TGCAGCGTTGAATGGGGAGGCGAGCAGTACTTC. It is translated as CSVEWGGEQYF.

The chain couples TRBV7-9 to TRBJ2-1; either TRBD1 or TRBD2 may supply D (5 bases each). This CDR3 region has 15 residues. V lost 3 bases and J 1 base, leaving 10 bases between the germline ends. Germline V gene data show CDR1 as SEHNR and CDR2 as FQNEAQ (reference sequence). CDR3 coding DNA: TGTGCCAGCAGCTTTGGGGGAATTTCCTACAATGAGCAGTTCTTC. Protein sequence: CASSFGGISYNEQFF.